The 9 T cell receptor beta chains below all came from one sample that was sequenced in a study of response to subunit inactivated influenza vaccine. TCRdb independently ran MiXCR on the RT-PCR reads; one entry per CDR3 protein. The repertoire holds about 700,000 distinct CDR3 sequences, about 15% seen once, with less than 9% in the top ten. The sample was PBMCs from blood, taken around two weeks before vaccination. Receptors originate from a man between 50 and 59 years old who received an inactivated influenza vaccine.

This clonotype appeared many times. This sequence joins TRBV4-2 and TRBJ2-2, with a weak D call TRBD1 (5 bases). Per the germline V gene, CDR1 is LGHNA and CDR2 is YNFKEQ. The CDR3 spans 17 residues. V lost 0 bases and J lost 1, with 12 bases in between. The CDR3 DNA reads TGTGCCAGCAGCCAAGATGTAAGAACAGGGAACACCGGGGAGCTGTTTTTT. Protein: CASSQDVRTGNTGELFF.

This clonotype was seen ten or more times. DNA of the CDR3: TGTGCCAGCACCCGCGGAGGGCTTACCGGGGAGCTGTTTTTT. Its translation is CASTRGGLTGELFF. The chain recombines TRBV12-3 or TRBV12-4 with TRBJ2-2; tentatively, D is TRBD2 (6 bases). The CDR3 contains 14 residues. The germline V and J ends were trimmed by 7 bases and 5 bases, with 14 bases remaining between them.

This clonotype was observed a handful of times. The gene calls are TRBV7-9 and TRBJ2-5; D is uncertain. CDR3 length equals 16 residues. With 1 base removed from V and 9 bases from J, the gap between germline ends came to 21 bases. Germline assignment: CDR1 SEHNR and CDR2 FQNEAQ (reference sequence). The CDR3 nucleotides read TGTGCCAGCAGCTTAGTTTGGAATTTACAACGTGAGGCCCAGTACTTC. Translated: CASSLVWNLQREAQYF.

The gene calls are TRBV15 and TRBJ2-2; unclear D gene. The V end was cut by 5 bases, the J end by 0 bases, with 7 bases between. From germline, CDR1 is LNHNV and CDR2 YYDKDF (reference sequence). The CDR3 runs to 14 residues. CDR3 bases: TGTGCCACCAGCGGCAGAGCGAACACCGGGGAGCTGTTTTTT. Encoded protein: CATSGRANTGELFF. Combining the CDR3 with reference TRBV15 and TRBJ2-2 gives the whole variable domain DAMVIQNPRYQVTQFGKPVTLSCSQTLNHNVMYWYQQKSSQAPKLLFHYYDKDFNNEADTPDNFQSRRPNTSFCFLDIRSPGLGDTAMYLCATSGRANTGELFFGEGSRLTVL.

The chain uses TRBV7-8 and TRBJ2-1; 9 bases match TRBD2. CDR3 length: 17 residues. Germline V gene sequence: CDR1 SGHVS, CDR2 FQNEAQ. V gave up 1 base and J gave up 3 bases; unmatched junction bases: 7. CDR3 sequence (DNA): TGTGCCAGCAGCTTAGGTCGGCGGGAGGGCCTCTACAATGAGCAGTTCTTC. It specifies CASSLGRREGLYNEQFF.

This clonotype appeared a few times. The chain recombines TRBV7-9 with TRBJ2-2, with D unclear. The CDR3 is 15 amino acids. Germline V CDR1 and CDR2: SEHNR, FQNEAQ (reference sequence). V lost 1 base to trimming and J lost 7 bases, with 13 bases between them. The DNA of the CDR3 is TGTGCCAGCAGCTTAGTAGCCGCAGGTGGCGGGGAGCTGTTTTTT. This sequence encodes CASSLVAAGGGELFF. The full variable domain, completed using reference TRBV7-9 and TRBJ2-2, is DTGVSQNPRHKITKRGQNVTFRCDPISEHNRLYWYRQTLGQGPEFLTYFQNEAQLEKSRLLSDRFSAERPKGSFSTLEIQRTEQGDSAMYLCASSLVAAGGGELFFGEGSRLTVL.

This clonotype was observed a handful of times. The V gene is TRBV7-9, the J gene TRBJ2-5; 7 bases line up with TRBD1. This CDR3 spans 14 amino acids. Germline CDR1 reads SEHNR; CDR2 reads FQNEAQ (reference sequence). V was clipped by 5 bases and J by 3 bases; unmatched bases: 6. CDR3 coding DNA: TGTGCCAGCAGCCAACCCGGGACAGAAGAGACCCAGTACTTC. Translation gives CASSQPGTEETQYF.

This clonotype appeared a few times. The CDR3 sequence: CASSSGRGGRYEQYF. CDR3 in DNA: TGTGCCAGCAGTTCCGGTAGGGGGGGCCGATACGAGCAGTACTTC. The chain recombines TRBV27 with TRBJ2-7; D perhaps matches TRBD2 (7 bases). Germline V gene sequence: CDR1 MNHEY, CDR2 SMNVEV (reference sequence). This CDR3 region has 15 residues. Trimming cost V 4 bases and J 4 bases, with 17 bases left between them.

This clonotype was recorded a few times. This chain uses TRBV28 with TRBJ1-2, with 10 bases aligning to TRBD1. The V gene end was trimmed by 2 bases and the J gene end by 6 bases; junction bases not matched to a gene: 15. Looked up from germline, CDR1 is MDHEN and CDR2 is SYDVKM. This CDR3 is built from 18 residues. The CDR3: CASSLISFGTGESNGYTF. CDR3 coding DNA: TGTGCCAGCAGTTTAATCAGCTTCGGGACAGGGGAATCGAATGGCTACACCTTC.